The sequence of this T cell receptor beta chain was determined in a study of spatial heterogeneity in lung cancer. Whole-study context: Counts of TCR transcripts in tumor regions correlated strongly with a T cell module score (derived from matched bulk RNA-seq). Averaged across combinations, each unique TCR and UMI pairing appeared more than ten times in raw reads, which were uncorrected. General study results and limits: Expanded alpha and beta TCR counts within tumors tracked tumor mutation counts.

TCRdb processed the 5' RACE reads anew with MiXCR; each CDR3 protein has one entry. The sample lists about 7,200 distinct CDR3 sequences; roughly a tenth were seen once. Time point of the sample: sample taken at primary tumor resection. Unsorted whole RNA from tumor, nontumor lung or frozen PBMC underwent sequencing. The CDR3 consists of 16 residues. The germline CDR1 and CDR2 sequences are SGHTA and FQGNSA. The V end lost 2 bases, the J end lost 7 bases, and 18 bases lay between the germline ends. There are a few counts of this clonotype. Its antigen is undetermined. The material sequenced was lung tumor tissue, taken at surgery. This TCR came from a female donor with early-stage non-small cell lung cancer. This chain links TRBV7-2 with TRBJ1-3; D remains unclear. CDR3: CASSLRPRNFGNTIYF. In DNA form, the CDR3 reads TGTGCCAGCAGCTTACGTCCCCGGAACTTTGGTAACACCATATATTTT.